This entry lists 25 T cell receptor beta chains sequenced from one sample in a study of cytotoxic CD8 clonotypes in ibrutinib-treated CLL. The table came from immunoSEQ multiplex PCR; TCRdb's copy has only in-frame clones and leaves some out. The sample carries under 300,000 clones, less than 75% recorded once. This specimen was PBMCs, taken after 24 months of ibrutinib treatment. These receptors were obtained from a human donor with chronic lymphocytic leukemia.

The rearrangement uses TRBV27 and TRBJ2-3; TRBD2 is a possible D gene (6 bases). CDR1 MNHEY and CDR2 SMNVEV come from the germline V gene (reference sequence). The CDR3 is 14 residues long. Trimming cost V 3 bases and J 3 bases, with 10 bases left between them. The CDR3 DNA sequence: TGTGCCAGCAGTTTTGAGCGGGCTACAGATACGCAGTATTTT. Translated: CASSFERATDTQYF.

V gene TRBV6-5 combines with J gene TRBJ1-4, with D unresolved. The CDR3 contains 15 residues. Germline lookup yields CDR1 MNHEY and CDR2 SVGAGI. Trimming left V 0 bases short and J 2 bases short, with 7 bases between. The CDR3 bases are TGTGCCAGCAGTTACTCGGACGGGACTAATGAAAAACTGTTTTTT. It specifies CASSYSDGTNEKLFF.

This clone turned up a few times. The chain is built from TRBV5-4 and TRBJ1-1; possibly TRBD1 for D (5 bases). Trimming pared 4 bases from V and 2 bases from J, leaving 12 bases between. Germline CDR1 and CDR2: SGHNT and YYREEE (reference sequence). The CDR3 totals 14 residues. CDR3 loop: CASSPTEGNTEAFF. In nucleotides, the CDR3 is TGTGCCAGCAGCCCGACAGAGGGTAACACTGAAGCTTTCTTT.

V gene TRBV4-2 combines with J gene TRBJ2-7, with 10 positions matching TRBD1. The V gene end was trimmed by 3 bases and the J gene end by 0 bases; junction bases not matched to a gene: 8. There are 17 residues in the CDR3. Germline values: CDR1 LGHNA, CDR2 YNFKEQ. CDR3 DNA: TGTGCCAGCAGCCAGGAAGGACAGGGGGGCAACTCCTACGAGCAGTACTTC. Encoded protein: CASSQEGQGGNSYEQYF.

The chain has TRBV6-6 and TRBJ2-1; a weak D match, TRBD2 (5 bases). Between the trimmed V and J ends, which lost 5 bases and 2 bases, there was a span of 13 bases. CDR1 and CDR2 from the germline V gene are MNHNY and SVGAGI (reference sequence). The CDR3 contains 15 residues. The CDR3 region has the DNA TGTGCCAGCAGTCCCACTAGAAGTCCCTACAATGAGCAGTTCTTC. Translating it yields CASSPTRSPYNEQFF.

The rearrangement uses TRBV11-2 and TRBJ2-1; 8 bases match TRBD1. The germline V gene encodes CDR1 SGHAT and CDR2 FQNNGV. CDR3 size: 14 residues. Trimming removed 5 bases from V and 6 bases from J; junction bases left unmatched: 6. As DNA, the CDR3 is TGTGCCAGCAGCCAAGGACAGGGACCCAATGAGCAGTTCTTC. Its translation: CASSQGQGPNEQFF.

The chain uses TRBV5-1 and TRBJ2-7, with unresolved D. Germline V gene data show CDR1 as SGHRS and CDR2 as YFSETQ. V lost 5 bases and J 2 bases, leaving 14 bases between the germline ends. CDR3 length: 14 residues. CDR3 loop: CASRSYTTPYEQYF. CDR3 bases: TGCGCCAGCAGATCCTACACTACCCCCTACGAGCAGTACTTC.

The gene calls are TRBV9 and TRBJ2-3, with D tentatively TRBD2 (6 bases). Trimming removed 0 bases from V and 1 base from J, with 15 bases in between. Per germline, CDR1 SGDLS and CDR2 YYNGEE. This CDR3 is built from 17 residues. The CDR3 nucleotides read TGTGCCAGCAGCGTAGTACCCGGCGGGATTGGCACAGATACGCAGTATTTT. It encodes CASSVVPGGIGTDTQYF.

V is TRBV28 and J is TRBJ1-4; tentative D call: TRBD1 (5 bases). With 7 bases removed from V and 8 bases from J, the gap between germline ends came to 11 bases. Germline-derived CDR1 and CDR2 are MDHEN and SYDVKM. CDR3 length equals 12 residues. The CDR3 region has the DNA TGTGCCAGCATTAGTCGGGGCGAAAAACTGTTTTTT. This codes for CASISRGEKLFF. Using reference TRBV28 and TRBJ1-4 for the parts outside the CDR3, the full variable domain is DVKVTQSSRYLVKRTGEKVFLECVQDMDHENMFWYRQDPGLGLRLIYFSYDVKMKEKGDIPEGYSVSREKKERFSLILESASTNQTSMYLCASISRGEKLFFGSGTQLSVL.

This clone was counted between two and nine times. The rearrangement uses TRBV7-9 and TRBJ2-3, with D unresolved. Trimming removed 1 base at V and 0 bases at J, with 11 bases between. This CDR3 has 16 residues. Germline values: CDR1 SEHNR, CDR2 FQNEAQ (reference sequence). In nucleotides, the CDR3 is TGTGCCAGCAGCTTAGGAGACCGCCTGAGCACAGATACGCAGTATTTT. It is translated as CASSLGDRLSTDTQYF.

The rearrangement joins TRBV4-2 to TRBJ1-4; 7 positions match TRBD1. This CDR3 region has 14 residues. The trim removed 3 bases at V and 8 bases at J, leaving 6 bases unmatched. Germline loops: CDR1 LGHNA, CDR2 YNFKEQ. The CDR3, as DNA: TGTGCCAGCAGCCAGGAAAAGACAGGGGAAAAACTGTTTTTT. Its translation is CASSQEKTGEKLFF.

This clone was seen only a few times. This chain connects TRBV7-9 to TRBJ1-1; the D gene is possibly TRBD1 (6 bases). The CDR3 contains 16 residues. Trimming removed 3 bases from V and 3 bases from J, with 17 bases in between. CDR1 is SEHNR and CDR2 is FQNEAQ in the germline V gene (reference sequence). This CDR3 reads CASSLDLQGSYTEAFF. The CDR3 DNA reads TGTGCCAGCAGCTTGGACTTACAGGGTTCGTACACTGAAGCTTTCTTT.

This clone was seen just once. J is TRBJ1-1 and V is TRBV6-5, with D tentatively TRBD1 (6 bases). CDR1 is MNHEY and CDR2 is SVGAGI in the germline V gene. The ends were cut back, 5 bases at V and 4 bases at J, with 14 bases in the middle. The CDR3 is made up of 14 amino acids. Here the CDR3 reads CASSVGHQGTEAFF. The CDR3, as DNA: TGTGCCAGCAGTGTGGGACACCAGGGCACTGAAGCTTTCTTT.

This sequence joins TRBV5-1 and TRBJ1-3; D might be TRBD1 (5 bases). The ends were cut back, 2 bases at V and 3 bases at J, with 18 bases in the middle. CDR1 is SGHRS and CDR2 is YFSETQ in the germline V gene. CDR3 length: 17 residues. The CDR3 region is CASSFGFSQGSGNTIYF. The CDR3 nucleotides are TGCGCCAGCAGCTTTGGCTTTTCCCAGGGAAGTGGAAACACCATATATTTT.

The gene calls are TRBV6-5 and TRBJ2-3, with TRBD2 matching over 7 bases. CDR3 size: 16 residues. With V trimmed by 2 bases and J by 5 bases, 10 bases remained unmatched. CDR1 MNHEY and CDR2 SVGAGI come from the germline V gene. The DNA of the CDR3 is TGTGCCAGCAGTTACGGGAGGGGTACCCGGGTAGATACGCAGTATTTT. Its protein is CASSYGRGTRVDTQYF.

The V call is TRBV28, the J call TRBJ1-4; 8 bases align to TRBD1. The germline V gene has CDR1 MDHEN and CDR2 SYDVKM. Trimming cost V 10 bases and J 7 bases; bases outside gene matches: 11. This CDR3 comprises 14 residues. The CDR3, as DNA: TGTGCCATCCTGGCCGCAGGGGGCTCTGAAAAACTGTTTTTT. Its protein product is CAILAAGGSEKLFF.

The CDR3 DNA follows: TGTGCCAGTAGTATAGATCTGAGGAGGGCGAGACTGGACCTTAATCAGCCCCAGCATTTT. Translating gives CASSIDLRRARLDLNQPQHF. The J gene is TRBJ1-5, the V gene TRBV19; no reliable D call. Germline lookup yields CDR1 LNHDA and CDR2 SQIVND (reference sequence). Trimming pared 0 bases from V and 4 bases from J, leaving 25 bases between. CDR3 length equals 20 residues. The whole variable domain, filled in from reference TRBV19 and TRBJ1-5, reads DGGITQSPKYLFRKEGQNVTLSCEQNLNHDAMYWYRQDPGQGLRLIYYSQIVNDFQKGDIAEGYSVSREKKESFPLTVTSAQKNPTAFYLCASSIDLRRARLDLNQPQHFGDGTRLSIL.

V is TRBV2 and J is TRBJ2-7, with D unresolved. Trimming removed 2 bases from V and 0 bases from J, with 8 bases in between. The CDR3 sequence is 14 residues long. Germline assignment: CDR1 SNHLY and CDR2 FYNNEI. Here the CDR3 reads CASSEQTYSYEQYF. The DNA of the CDR3 is TGTGCCAGCAGTGAACAGACTTACTCCTACGAGCAGTACTTC.

In this sample, this clone turned up a few times. The chain carries TRBV11-3 and TRBJ2-7; TRBD2 aligns across 10 bases. Trimming took 1 base from V and 5 from J; bases not matched to a gene: 2. The CDR3 length is 14 residues. CDR1 and CDR2 from the germline V gene are SGHNT and YENEEA. As DNA, the CDR3 is TGTGCCAGCAGCTTAGGCGGGACTAGCGACGAGCAGTACTTC. Residues: CASSLGGTSDEQYF.

This clone was detected once. The rearrangement joins TRBV29-1 to TRBJ1-1; no firm D call. The CDR3 runs 12 residues. Between the trimmed V and J ends, which lost 7 bases and 1 base, there was a span of 10 bases. The germline V gene encodes CDR1 SQVTM and CDR2 ANQGSEA. Written as DNA, the CDR3 is TGCAGCGGTTGGGCCTGGAACACTGAAGCTTTCTTT. Protein sequence: CSGWAWNTEAFF.

The gene calls are TRBV19 and TRBJ2-1; TRBD2 agrees at 8 bases. Germline V gives CDR1 LNHDA, CDR2 SQIVND (reference sequence). The CDR3 loop spans 14 amino acids. The V gene end was trimmed by 0 bases and the J gene end by 12 bases; junction bases not matched to a gene: 7. The CDR3 loop reads CASSIEGRLAPQFF. The CDR3 bases are TGTGCCAGTAGTATAGAAGGGAGACTAGCGCCGCAGTTCTTC.

This chain connects TRBV18 to TRBJ2-7, with D maybe TRBD2 (5 bases). Between the trimmed V and J ends, which lost 6 bases and 2 bases, there was a span of 20 bases. Germline CDR1 is KGHSH and CDR2 is LQKENI. The CDR3 spans 16 residues. CDR3 loop: CASSLPLGEPTYEQYF. CDR3 coding DNA: TGTGCCAGCTCTCTGCCGCTTGGGGAGCCCACCTACGAGCAGTACTTC.

The V and J genes are TRBV6-5 and TRBJ2-2, with TRBD2 matching over 8 bases. The CDR3 runs 15 residues. CDR1 MNHEY and CDR2 SVGAGI come from the germline V gene. V lost 2 bases and J lost 7; bases outside the gene matches: 6. CDR3 loop: CASSYRGLGGGELFF. For the CDR3, the DNA is TGTGCCAGCAGTTACAGGGGACTAGGGGGCGGGGAGCTGTTTTTT.

This clone has a handful of counts. This chain uses TRBV7-2 with TRBJ1-5; unclear D gene. Trimming left V 5 bases short and J 1 base short, with 12 bases between. This CDR3 comprises 15 residues. Looked up from germline, CDR1 is SGHTA and CDR2 is FQGNSA. The CDR3 nucleotides read TGTGCCAGCAGCGCTCGTGGGAAGAGCAATCAGCCCCAGCATTTT. Its protein is CASSARGKSNQPQHF.

The chain is built from TRBV19 and TRBJ2-1; 14 positions agree with TRBD2. Germline V CDR1 and CDR2: LNHDA, SQIVND (reference sequence). After removal of 10 bases from V and 0 bases from J, the junction contained 2 bases not matched to a gene. This CDR3 comprises 15 residues. The CDR3 coding sequence is TGTGCCACCGGGACTAGCGGGAGCTCCTACAATGAGCAGTTCTTC. This gives the protein CATGTSGSSYNEQFF.